This T cell receptor (beta chain) is from a study of beta chain features in type 1 diabetes. Findings of the study overall: Type 1 diabetes patients had TCRB CDR3s that were shorter (moderately but significantly so) in all four CD4+ subsets. There were fewer insertions and more deletions at the VDJ junctions of type 1 diabetes patients.

With regard to this clone: Its antigen is unknown. Other DNA variants within this sample encode the same CDR3.

Sequenced material consisted of expressed TCRB transcripts (all of the isolated RNA was reverse transcribed). Some clones are missing from TCRdb's copy, which holds only in-frame ones; the method was immunoSEQ multiplex PCR. The sample includes hundreds of thousands of clones, approximately 9.9% seen only once; the top ten take around 1%. The sequenced material came from central memory CD4+ T cells from blood. This TCR was sampled from a man in his thirties or forties with type 1 diabetes.

CDR3 bases: TGCGCCAGCAGTCCGGACAGGGGATATGGCTACACCTTC. Residues: CASSPDRGYGYTF. The genes are TRBV5-1 and TRBJ1-2; 9 nucleotides agree with TRBD1. V lost 5 bases and J lost 5; bases outside the gene matches: 4. The CDR3 has 13 amino acids. Germline-derived CDR1 and CDR2 are SGHRS and YFSETQ.